This T cell receptor beta chain was recorded in a study of CD8 T cells in Susac syndrome. Study in general: Treatment at blood withdrawal was none, corticosteroids, or intravenous immunoglobulin alone in Susac syndrome patients.

Reverse transcription of roughly 0.45 to 1 ug RNA used random hexamers. Multiplex PCR with immunoSEQ amplified the TCR beta CDR3 across 54 Vbeta and 13 Jbeta. TCRdb processed the immunoSEQ multiplex PCR reads anew with MiXCR; each CDR3 protein has one entry. The data contain about 140,000 distinct CDR3 sequences, roughly 94% of them singletons. CD8+ and CD4+ T cells circulating in blood were sequenced for TCR beta. CD8+ and CD4+ T cells were negatively isolated; TEMRA cells were FACS-enriched. The CDR3 runs 15 residues. Germline V gene sequence: CDR1 MNHEY, CDR2 SVGAGI. V was trimmed by 0 bases and J by 1 base, leaving 10 bases between them. This clonotype was observed once.

The material sequenced was CD4+ T cells from PBMCs. V is TRBV6-5 and J is TRBJ2-7, with a possible D match to TRBD2 (5 bases). The sequence came from a human donor with Susac syndrome. The CDR3 region is CASSYSSSGSYEQYF. The CDR3 region has the DNA TGTGCCAGCAGTTACTCGTCATCGGGGTCCTACGAGCAGTACTTC.